A single sample gave rise to the 22 T cell receptor beta chains below, sequenced in a study of blood T cell repertoires in COVID-19. Data came from immunoSEQ multiplex PCR; TCRdb stores just in-frame clones and leaves some out. The table lists about 140,000 clones, approximately 82% of them singletons. Source material: peripheral blood. These receptors originate from a man in his fifties or sixties with active or convalescent COVID-19.

The V gene is TRBV5-1, the J gene TRBJ1-4, with a weak D call TRBD1 (5 bases). The CDR3 has 16 residues. Looked up from germline, CDR1 is SGHRS and CDR2 is YFSETQ. The V end was cut by 6 bases, the J end by 10 bases, with 25 bases between. The CDR3, as DNA: TGCGCCAGCACCCCGGATGGGCCAGGCGGGGCCGGAAAACTGTTTTTT. Its translation is CASTPDGPGGAGKLFF.

The chain combines TRBV28 with TRBJ2-1, with TRBD2 matching over 10 bases. Germline V gene lookup returns CDR1 MDHEN and CDR2 SYDVKM. This CDR3 is 14 amino acids long. V lost 10 bases, J lost 8 bases, and 11 bases stayed unmatched. The CDR3 region is CANDAGLASHEQFF. The CDR3 coding sequence is TGTGCCAACGATGCGGGACTAGCGAGTCATGAGCAGTTCTTC.

This clone appeared a few times. This rearrangement joins TRBV7-9 to TRBJ2-1, with a tentative D call TRBD1 (6 bases). Between the trimmed V and J ends, which lost 4 bases and 9 bases, there was a span of 13 bases. CDR3 length: 13 amino acids. Germline lookup yields CDR1 SEHNR and CDR2 FQNEAQ (reference sequence). Written as DNA, the CDR3 is TGTGCCAGCAGCTCCTGGACAGTCGTTGAGCAGTTCTTC. Translation gives CASSSWTVVEQFF.

This chain joins TRBV6-1 and TRBJ1-5; D possibly corresponds to TRBD1 (5 bases). V was trimmed by 1 base and J by 9 bases, leaving 13 bases between them. The CDR3 has 14 residues. Germline CDR1 MNHNS, CDR2 SASEGT. CDR3 coding DNA: TGTGCCAGCAGTGAAGGGGGCGGACCCTGGCCCCAGCATTTT. Its translation is CASSEGGGPWPQHF.

There are a few counts of this clone. This chain uses TRBV5-1 with TRBJ2-1; TRBD2 matches 8 bases. In germline, CDR1 is SGHRS, CDR2 YFSETQ. With 4 bases clipped from V and 6 bases from J, the junction kept 12 bases outside the gene matches. This CDR3 spans 16 amino acids. CDR3 sequence (DNA): TGCGCCAGCAGCGAATTAAGCGGGGGCCCCTCCAATGAGCAGTTCTTC. Amino acid sequence: CASSELSGGPSNEQFF. The complete variable domain, with remaining parts taken from reference TRBV5-1 and TRBJ2-1, reads KAGVTQTPRYLIKTRGQQVTLSCSPISGHRSVSWYQQTPGQGLQFLFEYFSETQRNKGNFPGRFSGRQFSNSRSEMNVSTLELGDSALYLCASSELSGGPSNEQFFGPGTRLTVL.

The genes are TRBV5-6 and TRBJ1-2; 9 nucleotides agree with TRBD1. J lost 2 bases, V lost 2 bases, and 4 bases had no gene match. Per the germline V gene, CDR1 is SGHDT and CDR2 is YYEEEE. The CDR3 extends over 15 amino acids. The CDR3 is CASSFAGTGNYGYTF. The DNA of the CDR3 is TGTGCCAGCAGCTTCGCCGGGACAGGGAACTATGGCTACACCTTC.

The chain joins TRBV24-1 to TRBJ2-2, with 7 positions matching TRBD2. With 5 bases clipped from V and 1 base from J, the junction kept 9 bases outside the gene matches. CDR1 and CDR2 (germline): KGHDR, SFDVKD. The CDR3 extends over 17 amino acids. Here the CDR3 DNA reads TGTGCCACCAGTGGCGACACTAGCGTAAAGAACACCGGGGAGCTGTTTTTT. It encodes CATSGDTSVKNTGELFF.

The sample holds one count of this clone. The gene calls are TRBV18 and TRBJ1-6; TRBD1 matches 10 bases. The CDR3 length is 15 residues. CDR1 is KGHSH, CDR2 LQKENI, per germline. Unmatched junction bases numbered 4, after V lost 3 bases and J lost 8 bases. The CDR3 DNA reads as TGTGCCAGCTCACCCGCGGGACAGGGGCATTCACCCCTCCACTTT. As protein: CASSPAGQGHSPLHF.

This clone has only a few counts. This chain connects TRBV2 to TRBJ2-1; the D gene is possibly TRBD2 (6 bases). This CDR3 region has 15 residues. Deletions cut 3 bases from V and 4 bases from J, with 13 bases between. Germline-derived CDR1 and CDR2 are SNHLY and FYNNEI. DNA for the CDR3: TGTGCCAGCAGTGACAGGCTAGGGAGGTACAATGAGCAGTTCTTC. Protein sequence: CASSDRLGRYNEQFF.

This clone was detected only once. V usage is TRBV5-1 and J usage is TRBJ1-4; maybe TRBD1 (6 bases). The CDR3 covers 14 residues. Germline CDR1 and CDR2: SGHRS and YFSETQ. Trimming took 0 bases from V and 6 from J, leaving 9 bases between them. The CDR3 DNA reads TGCGCCAGCAGCTTGGAGCAGGGGTATGAAAAACTGTTTTTT. This encodes CASSLEQGYEKLFF.

This CDR3 reads CASSYSREVTQPQHF. In nucleotides, the CDR3 is TGTGCCAGCAGTTACTCCCGGGAGGTTACTCAGCCCCAGCATTTT. The chain links TRBV6-2 or TRBV6-3 to TRBJ1-5, with unresolved D. V was clipped by 0 bases and J by 6 bases, with 12 bases between them. Germline V gene lookup returns CDR1 MNHEY and CDR2 SVGEGT. The CDR3 is made up of 15 amino acids.

This clone was observed a handful of times. This chain links TRBV14 with TRBJ2-1; a weak D match, TRBD2 (5 bases). Trimming took 2 bases from V and 3 from J, leaving 8 bases between them. There are 14 residues in the CDR3. Per the germline V gene, CDR1 is SGHDN and CDR2 is FVKESK. The CDR3, as DNA: TGTGCCAGCAGCCAAATACTAGGCTACAATGAGCAGTTCTTC. Its translation: CASSQILGYNEQFF.

V usage is TRBV5-6 and J usage is TRBJ1-2; D is unclear. The CDR3 covers 14 residues. Germline loops: CDR1 SGHDT, CDR2 YYEEEE. The ends were cut back, 4 bases at V and 2 bases at J, with 12 bases in the middle. Here the CDR3 reads CASSLGKWNYGYTF. The CDR3 coding sequence is TGTGCCAGCAGCCTAGGTAAATGGAACTATGGCTACACCTTC.

J is TRBJ1-2 and V is TRBV30; D gene unclear. The CDR3 consists of 14 residues. The germline V gene encodes CDR1 GTSNPN and CDR2 SVGIG (reference sequence). V was shortened by 1 base and J by 1 base, with 10 bases between the two germline ends. The CDR3 here is CAWSGFGINYGYTF. Written as DNA, the CDR3 is TGTGCCTGGAGTGGATTCGGGATTAACTATGGCTACACCTTC.

The chain combines TRBV2 with TRBJ1-4, with a possible D match to TRBD1 (6 bases). This CDR3 has 12 amino acids. CDR1 is SNHLY and CDR2 is FYNNEI in the germline V gene. V lost 10 bases to trimming and J lost 5 bases, with 11 bases between them. For the CDR3, the DNA is TGTGCCACCGGGACACGGAATGAAAAACTGTTTTTT. Translation gives CATGTRNEKLFF.

The genes are TRBV6-5 and TRBJ1-2, with D maybe TRBD1 (5 bases). Deletions cut 7 bases from V and 1 base from J, with 13 bases between. This CDR3 is 14 amino acids long. Germline V CDR1 and CDR2: MNHEY, SVGAGI. DNA for the CDR3: TGTGCCAGCACCCCTCGGGGGGATAACTATGGCTACACCTTC. It yields the protein CASTPRGDNYGYTF.

V is TRBV7-2 and J is TRBJ1-4; maybe TRBD1 (6 bases). The germline V gene encodes CDR1 SGHTA and CDR2 FQGNSA. Trimming removed 5 bases from V and 8 bases from J, with 18 bases in between. The CDR3 runs 15 residues. CDR3: CASSPLGGVGEKLFF. The DNA for the CDR3 is TGTGCCAGCAGCCCGTTAGGGGGGGTAGGAGAAAAACTGTTTTTT.

The genes are TRBV30 and TRBJ2-1, with TRBD2 matching 14 bases. Germline V gene lookup returns CDR1 GTSNPN and CDR2 SVGIG (reference sequence). The CDR3 spans 15 residues. Losses at the gene ends were 5 bases for V and 6 bases for J; bases not matched to a gene: 6. The CDR3 loop reads CAWGRLAGGLNEQFF. The CDR3 DNA sequence: TGTGCCTGGGGCCGACTAGCGGGGGGGCTCAATGAGCAGTTCTTC. Complete variable domain (other parts from reference TRBV30 and TRBJ2-1): SQTIHQWPATLVQPVGSPLSLECTVEGTSNPNLYWYRQAAGRGLQLLFYSVGIGQISSEVPQNLSASRPQDRQFILSSKKLLLSDSGFYLCAWGRLAGGLNEQFFGPGTRLTVL.

V is TRBV7-9 and J is TRBJ1-2; a weak D match, TRBD1 (6 bases). The CDR3 spans 15 residues. Trimming took off 6 bases at V and 2 bases at J, with 16 bases between the two ends. Germline values: CDR1 SEHNR, CDR2 FQNEAQ (reference sequence). In DNA form, the CDR3 reads TGTGCCAGCAGTCCCCGGGACATTATCAACTATGGCTACACCTTC. Translation gives CASSPRDIINYGYTF. The full variable domain, with the rest looked up from reference TRBV7-9 and TRBJ1-2, is DTGVSQNPRHKITKRGQNVTFRCDPISEHNRLYWYRQTLGQGPEFLTYFQNEAQLEKSRLLSDRFSAERPKGSFSTLEIQRTEQGDSAMYLCASSPRDIINYGYTFGSGTRLTVV.

This chain links TRBV27 with TRBJ2-6; D unresolved. The length of the CDR3 is 15 residues. V lost 5 bases and J 0 bases, leaving 8 bases between the germline ends. CDR1 and CDR2 from the germline V gene are MNHEY and SMNVEV (reference sequence). CDR3 sequence: CASSPRTSGANVLTF. CDR3 sequence (DNA): TGTGCCAGCAGTCCCAGAACCTCTGGGGCCAACGTCCTGACTTTC.

The V gene is TRBV27, the J gene TRBJ2-3, with D possibly matching TRBD2 (6 bases). Germline CDR1 MNHEY, CDR2 SMNVEV (reference sequence). Deletions cut 3 bases from V and 0 bases from J, with 7 bases between. The CDR3 totals 14 residues. CDR3 protein: CASSFAGSTDTQYF. The CDR3 DNA reads as TGTGCCAGCAGTTTTGCGGGGAGCACAGATACGCAGTATTTT.

This clone was recorded only once. This sequence joins TRBV3-1 (or the pseudogene TRBV3-2) and TRBJ1-1; D gene ambiguous. V shed 4 bases and J shed 0 bases, with 9 bases lying between them. Germline CDR1 and CDR2: LGHDT and YNNKEL (reference sequence). CDR3 length: 14 amino acids. The CDR3 coding sequence is TGTGCCAGCAGCCCGCCCAGGATGAACACTGAAGCTTTCTTT. Protein sequence: CASSPPRMNTEAFF.